This T cell receptor beta chain came from a study of identical twins. Regarding the study as a whole: Carriage of fewer insertions was seen in abundant cord blood beta clonotypes, whereas memory repertoires showed none. Weaker excess twin sharing was seen among beta out-of-frame sequences. Without tracking the same donors, conclusions rested on cross-sectional statistical analysis.

Only healthy Caucasians were enrolled as donors. After removal of 0 bases from V and 2 bases from J, the junction contained 9 bases not matched to a gene. Germline assignment: CDR1 LGHNA and CDR2 YNFKEQ. The CDR3 loop spans 17 amino acids. About this clonotype itself: Its antigen is undetermined.

TCRdb processed the 5' RACE reads anew with MiXCR; each CDR3 protein has one entry. Found here are approximately 690,000 distinct CDR3 sequences, 5.5% to 6.5% of them singletons; the top ten hold 1.5% to 2%. The rearrangement links TRBV4-2 to TRBJ2-7; TRBD2 agrees at 8 bases. The receptor was derived from a young man in good health. Sequenced material: naive T cells sorted from blood. As DNA, the CDR3 is TGTGCCAGCAGCCAAGAATGGGGCGGGAGGCCTACCTACGAGCAGTACTTC. Translating gives CASSQEWGGRPTYEQYF.